Sequencing of this T cell receptor beta chain was carried out in a study of neurological immune-mediated disorders (dated by TCRdb to 2018 to 2020). With respect to the entire study: Among the approximately 35 multiple sclerosis patients, relapsing-remitting MS accounted for about 31 and secondary progressive MS accounted for 3. The approximately 110 TCR-beta libraries covered PBMC samples along with longitudinal samples, technical triplicates, and paired sorted CD4+ and CD8+ T-cell subsets. The study compared peripheral blood TCR-beta repertoires of HTLV-I-associated myelopathy (HAM/TSP) patients, multiple sclerosis patients and healthy controls using UMI-based sequencing. The cohort was made up of 60 to 75 subjects, consisting of roughly 15 HAM/TSP patients, some 34 multiple sclerosis patients and some 20 healthy controls. Findings and caveats that apply to the study as a whole: No clinical or MRI features were associated with the MS cluster, and the authors said that larger cohorts are needed. The highest TCR clonal expansion was observed in HAM/TSP patients, whereas the lowest was observed in MS patients, even when compared with healthy controls. Repertoires from 18 of 34 MS patients were grouped by phylogenetic analysis into a cluster of related CDR3 sequences, suggesting a possible repertoire-level signature. No identical CDR3 amino acid sequences were found to be shared among expanded clones across subjects, suggesting that TCR-beta repertoires were private in all groups.

The CDR3 numbers 15 residues from cysteine through phenylalanine. Of all the DNA, just the CDR3 is kept, 45 bases in frame from base 1. The germline V end is reduced by 5 bases and the J end by 7 bases; junction bases left unmatched: 9. This clonotype appeared many times. Its antigen is still unknown. Per-nucleotide qualities are absent, and no much larger clonotype sits a single base away. cDNA synthesis used template-switch 5'RACE with a primer carrying a 10-nucleotide random unique molecular identifier tagging each TCR transcript. Every sequencing run yielded over 170 million TCR-beta sequences covering 15-18 subjects. Total RNA was extracted with the RNeasy kit. The KAPA Real-time Library Amplification kit was used to amplify TCR-beta VDJ regions with primers targeting the TCR constant region and the 5'RACE anchor. A first PCR added sample indexes and Illumina adaptors, and a second PCR then raised library yield. After Ampure bead purification, the roughly 650 bp TCR product was size-selected on a 2% E-gel SizeSelection system. Library quality was checked on a Bioanalyzer, concentration was measured with Qubit, and libraries were quantified with the Kapa Library Quantification kit before pooling. Paired-end 2 x 150 bp sequencing of the libraries was performed on an Illumina HiSeq 2500. To increase sequence diversity, roughly 25-31% phiX was spiked into each library pool. As for the authors' bioinformatics: The UMI-based MiGEC pipeline processed quality-filtered reads and removed over 80% of raw TCR sequences during error correction. IMGT germline references were used for aligning VDJ genes, and each clonotype was defined as a unique CDR3 amino acid sequence together with its V-J genes. Clonal expansion, Shannon diversity, and CDR3 relatedness (CalcPairwiseDistances, ClusterSamples) were evaluated with VDJtools, and phylogenetic trees were built with CLCbio workbench. Expanded clones were defined as having at least 8 unique UMIs, based on coefficient-of-variation modelling across technical triplicates. TCRdb itself trimmed the public reads at Q25 with fastp, ran MiXCR and retained productive beta chains. Each entry is one CDR3 protein sequence, shown with its most common DNA and genes. The V and J calls were determined by TCRdb, not by the authors. For this sample there are fewer than 75,000 distinct CDR3 sequences; 3% to 3.5% appear just once. The ten largest clones take up about 4% of the sample.

For the unsorted PBMC libraries, 2 million PBMCs were stored in RNAlater at -80 degrees C until RNA extraction and were used to generate the libraries. The multiple sclerosis patients were enrolled in a US clinical protocol that evaluated disease progression with magnetic resonance imaging. Peripheral blood was subjected to Ficoll-Hypaque density gradient centrifugation to isolate PBMCs, which were then cryopreserved in liquid nitrogen. Sequencing was performed on PBMCs. The source of this sequence is a man between 40 and 49 years old with multiple sclerosis. The rearranged segments are TRBV12-3 or TRBV12-4 and TRBJ2-2, and TRBD1 aligns with 8 junction nucleotides. At the DNA level, the sequence is TGTGCCAGCAGTCCTATCAGGGGGCGAGGCGGGGAGCTGTTTTTT. Translated, it reads CASSPIRGRGGELFF.